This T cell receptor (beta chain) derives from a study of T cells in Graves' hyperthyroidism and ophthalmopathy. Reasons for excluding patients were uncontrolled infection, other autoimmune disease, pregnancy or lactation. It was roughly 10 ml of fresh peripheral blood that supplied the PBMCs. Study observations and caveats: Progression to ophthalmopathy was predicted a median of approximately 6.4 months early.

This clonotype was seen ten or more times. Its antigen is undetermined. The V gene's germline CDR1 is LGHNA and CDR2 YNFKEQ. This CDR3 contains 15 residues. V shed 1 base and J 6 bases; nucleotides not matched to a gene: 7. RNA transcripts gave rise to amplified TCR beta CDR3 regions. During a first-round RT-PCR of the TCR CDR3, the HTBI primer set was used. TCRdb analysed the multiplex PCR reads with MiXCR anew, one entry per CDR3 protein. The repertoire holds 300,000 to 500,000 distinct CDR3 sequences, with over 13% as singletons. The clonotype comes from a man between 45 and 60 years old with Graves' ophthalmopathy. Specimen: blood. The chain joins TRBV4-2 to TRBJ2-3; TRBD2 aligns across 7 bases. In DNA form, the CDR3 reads TGTGCCAGCAGCCAAGCTCTAGCGGAAGGGGATACGCAGTATTTT. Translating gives CASSQALAEGDTQYF.